This TCR beta chain was recorded in a study of radiotherapy plus CTLA-4 blockade in lung cancer. Study findings and constraints: Once radiotherapy plus ipilimumab had been given, TCR clones derived from tumor expanded in blood.

Data came from immunoSEQ multiplex PCR; TCRdb stores just in-frame clones and leaves some out. The table shows some 43,000 clones, with about 81% occurring only once. For this clone: Its antigen is currently unknown.

CDR3 size: 17 residues. Germline values: CDR1 ENHRY, CDR2 SYGVKD. V trimming: 10 bases; J trimming: 2 bases; junction bases outside the gene matches: 18. The sample consisted of peripheral blood, taken from a patient treated with radiotherapy plus ipilimumab. The chain joins TRBV10-3 to TRBJ2-7; 9 positions agree with TRBD2. The clonotype originates from a human donor with non-small cell lung cancer who had stable disease on radiotherapy plus ipilimumab. In DNA, the CDR3 is TGTGCCACCATAGCGGGAGCCCTTACGCGGACCCCCTACGAGCAGTACTTC. This translates into CATIAGALTRTPYEQYF.